This TCR beta chain derives from a study of metastatic and nonmetastatic thyroid tumors. Study-level information: It was across blood and tumor or nodule tissue from malignant and benign thyroid patients that repertoires were compared.

Per the germline V gene, CDR1 is MNHEY and CDR2 is SMNVEV (reference sequence). The ends were cut back, 5 bases at V and 4 bases at J, with 14 bases in the middle. The CDR3 loop spans 14 amino acids. Thyroid surgery was performed in patients who had received no treatment beforehand. Per the original methods: The study built a papillary thyroid cancer distant-metastasis classifier from CDR3 differences across clinicopathological groups. TCRdb re-called the PCR reads through MiXCR. None of the V and J calls come from the authors' own analysis; TCRdb made them. The sample lists 30,000 to 35,000 clones, 16% occurring once. This clone was counted ten times or more.

The origin of this receptor is a female donor with papillary thyroid cancer or a benign thyroid nodule (not recorded which). Some clones in this sample may be carry-over from other donors' samples. The chain couples TRBV27 to TRBJ1-1; the D is unclear. Sequencing input: blood. The CDR3 nucleotides are TGTGCCAGCAGTACCCACCGGGGTGCCACTGAAGCTTTCTTT. Translating it yields CASSTHRGATEAFF.